Here is one T cell receptor beta chain with its context. This clonotype came up many times. Its recognized antigen is unknown. Nothing much larger sits one base from this clone, and base qualities are not available. CDR1 and CDR2, looked up from the germline V gene, are SNHLY and FYNNEI. Including cysteine and phenylalanine, the CDR3 has 11 amino acids. Of the read, only the CDR3 DNA is kept; its 33 bases are in frame from base 1. The trim is 11 bases for V and 2 bases for J, with a gap of 7 bases between the germline ends. The receptor library was made with 5' RACE. This sample was sequenced with a NextSeq 500. In the TCR library protocol, a unique molecular identifier was attached to each TCR cDNA molecule so that PCR and sequencing errors could be corrected. As for how the authors treated the data: Decombinator tools were used for TCR identification, UMI-based error correction and CDR3 extraction. Expanded TCRs were defined as those above a frequency of 2 per 1,000, corresponding to the top 1% of the tumor frequency distribution. Renyi diversity was calculated using the R vegan package after each repertoire was subsampled 100 times to 5,000 TCRs. CDR3 similarity networks were built from amino acid triplet string-kernel similarity, connecting CDR3s with pairwise similarity above 0.82. The public reads were quality trimmed at Q25 with fastp and then assembled into clones with MiXCR by TCRdb, keeping productive beta chains. Rows merge per CDR3 protein into single entries with the most common DNA and genes. The V and J calls and clone size are TCRdb's, not the authors'. For this sample the table gives about 21,000 distinct CDR3 sequences, of which 3.5% to 5% were detected only once. The ten largest clones add up to approximately 7.4% of the sample.

The entry originates in a study of spatial heterogeneity in lung cancer (dated by TCRdb to 2018 to 2020). Regarding the complete study: Beta-chain transcripts were consistently detected in greater numbers than alpha-chain transcripts, which likely reflected higher beta-chain transcript abundance. TCR alpha and beta repertoires were quantitatively compared across multiple tumor regions, matched nontumor lung and blood in non-small cell lung cancer. In the raw uncorrected reads, each unique combination of TCR and UMI appeared more than ten times on average. Nonsynonymous mutation counts, determined by whole-exome sequencing of tumor tissue, were related to TCR repertoire features. Both alpha and beta chains were TCR-sequenced in samples taken at surgery, namely 220 tumor regions, 62 to 65 matched nontumor lung samples and about 58 PBMC samples.

The sample's time point label, decoded: sample taken at primary tumor resection. Without any cell sorting, TCR sequencing was performed on whole RNA extracted either from tumor and nontumor lung tissue or from cryopreserved PBMC samples. Donors were approximately 72 patients with early-stage, untreated non-small cell lung cancer from the lung TRACERx cohort. Only patients with enough RNA available from two or more tumor regions were chosen for TCR sequencing. Broader findings and caveats from the paper: Additional single-cell paired TCR alpha and beta sequencing was considered necessary to confirm, at a functional level, the hypothesis that regional TCRs recognize regional mutations. Ubiquitous expanded tumor TCRs showed up in blood more often at tumor resection than at routine follow-up.

The source was PBMCs, collected at surgery. The TCR comes from a male donor with early-stage non-small cell lung cancer. The rearrangement combines TRBV2 with TRBJ2-1, with no reliable assignment of the D segment. CDR3 reads: CAAGTYNEQFF. The DNA sequence reads TGTGCCGCTGGGACCTACAATGAGCAGTTCTTC.